This T cell receptor beta chain was retrieved from a study of blood T cells in healthy people across ages. The study's findings and limits: Long-lived and aged donors differed, with more naive CD4+ cells and higher diversity in the long-lived. The study regarded diversity estimates from one million T cells as underestimates.

A note on this clonotype: The antigen remains undetermined.

Each sample had at least 7 million PBMCs isolated. Primed by a sample-barcoded 5' primer and a J-beta primer mix, a second PCR proceeded for roughly 6 to 12 cycles. Every cDNA molecule bore a tag from a template-switch adaptor containing 12 random nucleotides. TCRdb used MiXCR to reprocess the 5' RACE reads, holding one entry per CDR3 protein. The table records 1,500,000 or so distinct CDR3 sequences, approximately 59% of them present only once. Sequenced sample: blood. The receptor was derived from a man between 18 and 35 years old in good health.

The DNA of the CDR3 is TGTGCCAGCAGCTTAGAACTAGTATCGCACGAGCAGTACTTC. Translation: CASSLELVSHEQYF. The chain employs TRBV11-2 and TRBJ2-7; perhaps TRBD2 as D (5 bases). The V and J ends lost 0 bases and 5 bases respectively, with 11 bases between them. CDR1 is SGHAT, CDR2 FQNNGV, per germline. The CDR3 runs to 14 residues.